A single sample gave rise to the 21 T cell receptor beta chains below, sequenced in a study of blood T cell repertoires in COVID-19. Sequencing was performed with immunoSEQ multiplex PCR; in TCRdb, only in-frame clones are kept and a portion is missing. The repertoire has more than 90,000 clones, more than 75% of them found once; the top ten carry more than 15%. Material for sequencing was peripheral blood. These TCRs come from a man aged 80 or over with acute or convalescent COVID-19.

The chain employs TRBV7-2 and TRBJ2-7; D might be TRBD2 (6 bases). Trimming removed 5 bases at V and 4 bases at J, with 18 bases between. Germline lookup yields CDR1 SGHTA and CDR2 FQGNSA. The CDR3 loop spans 15 amino acids. The CDR3 spells CASSPLAGSWYEQYF. The CDR3 DNA reads TGTGCCAGCAGCCCCTTGGCCGGGAGTTGGTACGAGCAGTACTTC.

This clone was recorded once. The V call is TRBV7-2, the J call TRBJ2-1, with a tentative D call TRBD1 (6 bases). Germline loops: CDR1 SGHTA, CDR2 FQGNSA. CDR3 length: 13 residues. V lost 1 base and J lost 9, with 10 bases in between. The CDR3 spells CASSLVQGGEQFF. CDR3 sequence (DNA): TGTGCCAGCAGCTTAGTACAGGGCGGTGAGCAGTTCTTC. The whole variable domain, filled in from reference TRBV7-2 and TRBJ2-1, reads GAGVSQSPSNKVTEKGKDVELRCDPISGHTALYWYRQSLGQGLEFLIYFQGNSAPDKSGLPSDRFSAERTGGSVSTLTIQRTQQEDSAVYLCASSLVQGGEQFFGPGTRLTVL.

The rearrangement uses TRBV25-1 and TRBJ1-1; 7 nucleotides agree with TRBD1. Germline CDR1 and CDR2: MGHDK and SYGVNS. The CDR3 has 13 amino acids. V was pared by 6 bases and J by 4 bases, with 5 bases of the junction left unmatched. The CDR3 region is CASRKGQITEAFF. The DNA of the CDR3 is TGTGCCAGCAGAAAGGGACAGATCACTGAAGCTTTCTTT. Together with reference TRBV25-1 and TRBJ1-1, the CDR3 gives the full variable domain: EADIYQTPRYLVIGTGKKITLECSQTMGHDKMYWYQQDPGMELHLIHYSYGVNSTEKGDLSSESTVSRIRTEHFPLTLESARPSHTSQYLCASRKGQITEAFFGQGTRLTVV.

The V call is TRBV6-5, the J call TRBJ1-4; D call uncertain. Germline V gives CDR1 MNHEY, CDR2 SVGAGI. The ends were cut back, 7 bases at V and 3 bases at J, with 9 bases in the middle. The CDR3 is 13 amino acids. CDR3 region: CASILGPNEKLFF. CDR3 nucleotide sequence: TGTGCCAGCATTCTAGGCCCTAATGAAAAACTGTTTTTT.

The rearrangement joins TRBV7-6 to TRBJ2-3; the D is unclear. The V gene's germline CDR1 is SGHVS and CDR2 FNYEAQ. The CDR3 covers 13 residues. V was shortened by 3 bases and J by 6 bases, with 10 bases between the two germline ends. CDR3 sequence (DNA): TGTGCCAGCAGCTTCCACCTTCGGGATACGCAGTATTTT. Its protein product is CASSFHLRDTQYF. Variable domain in full (rest from reference TRBV7-6 and TRBJ2-3): GAGVSQSPRYKVTKRGQDVALRCDPISGHVSLYWYRQALGQGPEFLTYFNYEAQQDKSGLPNDRFSAERPEGSISTLTIQRTEQRDSAMYRCASSFHLRDTQYFGPGTRLTVL.

This chain joins TRBV6-6 and TRBJ2-7, with TRBD1 matching 12 bases. V lost 6 bases to trimming and J lost 3 bases; unmatched junction nucleotides: 9. Germline-derived CDR1 and CDR2 are MNHNY and SVGAGI (reference sequence). CDR3 size: 16 residues. CDR3 DNA: TGTGCCAGCAGCTACCGGGACAGGGGGCAAATCTACGAGCAGTACTTC. It encodes CASSYRDRGQIYEQYF.

CDR3 sequence (DNA): TGTGCCAGCAGCATTCAGGGGGTGATCACTGAAGCTTTCTTT. Translated, it gives CASSIQGVITEAFF. The gene calls are TRBV7-8 and TRBJ1-1, with TRBD1 matching 7 bases. Germline V gives CDR1 SGHVS, CDR2 FQNEAQ. V was clipped by 5 bases and J by 4 bases; unmatched bases: 7. The CDR3 loop spans 14 amino acids.

The chain employs TRBV18 and TRBJ1-5; 12 bases line up with TRBD1. Trimming at V came to 3 bases and at J to 9 bases, leaving 15 bases not matched to a gene. This CDR3 is 18 amino acids long. In germline, CDR1 is KGHSH, CDR2 LQKENI. The CDR3 is CASSPKFKGQGAVWPQHF. The CDR3 DNA reads as TGTGCCAGCTCACCTAAGTTTAAGGGACAGGGGGCGGTTTGGCCCCAGCATTTT.

The CDR3, as DNA: TGTGCCAGCAGCCGAGGAGCGGGCTCGAACACCGGGGAGCTGTTTTTT. This translates into CASSRGAGSNTGELFF. The gene calls are TRBV4-2 and TRBJ2-2; a weak D match, TRBD2 (6 bases). The germline CDR1 and CDR2 sequences are LGHNA and YNFKEQ. V was trimmed by 4 bases and J by 0 bases, leaving 12 bases between them. The CDR3 consists of 16 residues.

This chain uses TRBV4-1 with TRBJ1-1, with a possible D match to TRBD1 (5 bases). The CDR3 length is 16 residues. Germline values: CDR1 MGHRA, CDR2 YSYEKL. Trimming left V 0 bases short and J 0 bases short, with 11 bases between. As DNA, the CDR3 is TGCGCCAGCAGCCAAGACAAGGGGTCCATGAACACTGAAGCTTTCTTT. Its protein is CASSQDKGSMNTEAFF.

This clone was found many times. The chain links TRBV19 to TRBJ1-6; unclear D gene. The CDR3 covers 17 residues. V dropped 4 bases and J dropped 9 bases, with 22 bases sitting between them. The germline gives CDR1 LNHDA, CDR2 SQIVND (reference sequence). The CDR3 DNA follows: TGTGCCAGTAGTAGTTTCCAAGGCGGCCAAATGAGTTCACCCCTCCACTTT. Protein product: CASSSFQGGQMSSPLHF.

The chain is built from TRBV5-1 and TRBJ2-7; 11 bases are a match to TRBD1. V dropped 4 bases and J dropped 4; count of bases not matched to a gene: 4. CDR1 is SGHRS and CDR2 is YFSETQ in the germline V gene. The length of the CDR3 is 14 residues. CDR3 coding DNA: TGCGCCAGCAGCCTGGACAGGGGGCTATACGAGCAGTACTTC. Residues: CASSLDRGLYEQYF.

J is TRBJ2-7 and V is TRBV27, with unresolved D. Germline V lookup: CDR1 MNHEY, CDR2 SMNVEV (reference sequence). The CDR3 runs 16 residues. Trimming pared 4 bases from V and 5 bases from J, leaving 21 bases between. In nucleotides, the CDR3 is TGTGCCAGCAGTTACCCGTCTGGCGGTCCCATTCACGAGCAGTACTTC. It is translated as CASSYPSGGPIHEQYF.

The chain joins TRBV19 to TRBJ2-3, with 9 bases fitting TRBD1. This CDR3 comprises 16 residues. Per germline, CDR1 LNHDA and CDR2 SQIVND (reference sequence). V lost 3 bases and J lost 4; bases outside the gene matches: 8. The DNA of the CDR3 is TGTGCCAGTAGTATCCAATCCCGACAGGGGGCAGATACGCAGTATTTT. Translation: CASSIQSRQGADTQYF.

The chain uses TRBV6-5 and TRBJ1-1; D remains unclear. The CDR3 runs to 13 residues. The V end lost 1 base, the J end lost 7 bases, and 10 bases lay between the germline ends. The germline gives CDR1 MNHEY, CDR2 SVGAGI. CDR3 amino acids: CASSYFPGFEAFF. CDR3 sequence (DNA): TGTGCCAGCAGTTACTTCCCGGGATTTGAAGCTTTCTTT.

The chain links TRBV11-2 to TRBJ1-5, with TRBD1 identical over 7 bases. V shed 1 base, J shed 3 bases, and the junction held 3 bases outside the gene matches. Germline CDR1 reads SGHAT; CDR2 reads FQNNGV. CDR3 length: 15 residues. The CDR3 nucleotides read TGTGCCAGCAGCTTAGTAGGGACAGTCAATCAGCCCCAGCATTTT. Its protein product is CASSLVGTVNQPQHF.

The genes are TRBV27 and TRBJ1-5; 8 bases line up with TRBD1. The CDR3 is 14 amino acids. V shed 5 bases and J 8 bases; nucleotides not matched to a gene: 8. Per the germline V gene, CDR1 is MNHEY and CDR2 is SMNVEV (reference sequence). The CDR3 DNA follows: TGTGCCAGCAGTCTTACAGGGGGGAGGGAGCCCCAGCATTTT. This codes for CASSLTGGREPQHF.

This rearrangement joins TRBV7-2 to TRBJ1-1, with TRBD1 as a possible D gene (5 bases). Germline V gives CDR1 SGHTA, CDR2 FQGNSA. V was pared by 4 bases and J by 8 bases, with 14 bases between. This CDR3 spans 13 amino acids. For the CDR3, the DNA is TGTGCCAGCAGCTCGAATCAGGGTGGGGAAGCTTTCTTT. Translation gives CASSSNQGGEAFF.

This chain joins TRBV7-2 and TRBJ1-2; D possibly corresponds to TRBD1 (5 bases). The CDR3 totals 13 residues. In germline, CDR1 is SGHTA, CDR2 FQGNSA. Trimming stripped 1 base from V and 4 bases from J, with 7 bases between. CDR3 DNA: TGTGCCAGCAGCTTAGGCAGGGTCTATGGCTACACCTTC. Translation gives CASSLGRVYGYTF.

This sequence joins TRBV6-6 and TRBJ2-6; D call uncertain. Germline-derived CDR1 and CDR2 are MNHNY and SVGAGI (reference sequence). The V gene lost 5 bases and the J gene lost 0 bases, with 11 bases spanning the gap. This CDR3 is 16 amino acids long. The CDR3 nucleotides are TGTGCCAGCAGTGCGACACAAAGCTCTGGGGCCAACGTCCTGACTTTC. This translates into CASSATQSSGANVLTF.

This chain joins TRBV11-3 and TRBJ2-5, with a tentative D call TRBD1 (7 bases). CDR3 length equals 15 residues. V was pared by 5 bases and J by 5 bases, with 18 bases between. The germline V gene has CDR1 SGHNT and CDR2 YENEEA. CDR3 in amino acids: CASSPGGNPAETQYF. CDR3 sequence (DNA): TGTGCCAGCAGCCCAGGGGGGAACCCCGCGGAGACCCAGTACTTC.